The clone carrying this TCR beta chain was seen many times. As yet, its antigen is unknown. Individual cDNA molecules received unique molecular identifiers. TCRdb called the 5' RACE reads again in MiXCR, with one record for every CDR3 protein. In the table there are about 94,000 distinct CDR3 sequences, approximately 13% of which are singletons. Trimming removed 4 bases from V and 2 bases from J; junction bases left unmatched: 2. CDR3 length: 14 residues. Germline V CDR1 and CDR2: MGHRA, YSYEKL. This entry is derived from a study of early T cells in non-severe SARS-CoV-2 infection. Study as a whole: Sequencing of bulk RNA from unsorted whole blood was done, without chain pairing.

Study-wide points: Database matching using VDJdb favored anti-spike CD8 responses, with private and CD4 specificities left missing.

The specimen was whole blood. J is TRBJ2-3 and V is TRBV4-1; the match to TRBD2 covers 8 bases. This TCR came from an adult who was a healthcare worker with PCR-confirmed SARS-CoV-2 infection or an uninfected control (not recorded which). CDR3 nucleotide sequence: TGCGCCAGCAGCCCACTAGCGGACACAGATACGCAGTATTTT. This gives the protein CASSPLADTDTQYF.